This passage covers 14 T cell receptor beta chains from one sample sequenced in a study of T cell changes during pregnancy in multiple sclerosis. The assay was immunoSEQ multiplex PCR, and TCRdb's table has in-frame clones only and misses some. This table holds some 47,000 clones, approximately 90% found once. Sequenced material: CD8+ T cells from peripheral blood mononuclear cells, taken after pregnancy. These receptor sequences come from a female donor in good health, enrolled as a control in a pregnancy study.

The chain combines TRBV4-3 with TRBJ2-1, with 7 bases matching TRBD1. V shed 0 bases, J shed 6 bases, and the junction held 5 bases outside the gene matches. Germline-derived CDR1 and CDR2 are LGHNA and YSLEER. This CDR3 comprises 15 residues. CDR3 region: CASSQDGSGGNEQFF. The CDR3 nucleotides read TGCGCCAGCAGCCAAGACGGATCAGGGGGCAATGAGCAGTTCTTC.

The CDR3 reads CASSLDPTGEAFF. The CDR3 DNA reads TGTGCCAGCAGCTTAGACCCAACGGGTGAAGCTTTCTTT. The V gene is TRBV7-9, the J gene TRBJ1-1; D gene uncertain. The V gene lost 1 base and the J gene lost 7 bases, with 10 bases spanning the gap. CDR3 length equals 13 residues. Germline V gene data show CDR1 as SEHNR and CDR2 as FQNEAQ (reference sequence).

This sequence joins TRBV27 and TRBJ2-7; the match to TRBD1 covers 9 bases. J was trimmed by 5 bases and V by 3 bases; bases with no gene match: 2. The CDR3 consists of 13 residues. The germline V gene has CDR1 MNHEY and CDR2 SMNVEV (reference sequence). CDR3 in amino acids: CASSFRTGDEQYF. As DNA, the CDR3 is TGTGCCAGCAGTTTTAGGACAGGGGACGAGCAGTACTTC.

V usage is TRBV9 and J usage is TRBJ2-4; D is possibly TRBD1 (7 bases). The length of the CDR3 is 16 residues. The germline V and J ends were trimmed by 2 bases and 1 base, with 13 bases remaining between them. CDR1 and CDR2 from the germline V gene are SGDLS and YYNGEE. The CDR3 DNA is TGTGCCAGCAGCGTGAGGCAGGGGGGTGCCAAAAACATTCAGTACTTC. This codes for CASSVRQGGAKNIQYF. Complete variable domain (other parts from reference TRBV9 and TRBJ2-4): DSGVTQTPKHLITATGQRVTLRCSPRSGDLSVYWYQQSLDQGLQFLIQYYNGEERAKGNILERFSAQQFPDLHSELNLSSLELGDSALYFCASSVRQGGAKNIQYFGAGTRLSVL.

V is TRBV4-2 and J is TRBJ1-1, with D possibly matching TRBD1 (6 bases). CDR3 length: 14 residues. Germline V gene data show CDR1 as LGHNA and CDR2 as YNFKEQ. Trimming pared 2 bases from V and 4 bases from J, leaving 11 bases between. CDR3 bases: TGTGCCAGCAGCCAAAATACAGGGCTCACTGAAGCTTTCTTT. Its translation is CASSQNTGLTEAFF.

This clone was recorded only once. A much larger clone is a single base away; this may be a read error. The DNA of the CDR3 is TGTGCCAGCAGCCCCCCATCAGGGGTTGGCTCCTATAATTCACCCCTCCACTTT. Translated: CASSPPSGVGSYNSPLHF. This chain joins TRBV28 and TRBJ1-6; a possible D gene is TRBD1 (6 bases). Germline CDR1 and CDR2: MDHEN and SYDVKM. The CDR3 totals 18 residues. Trimming took 6 bases from V and 0 from J, leaving 18 bases between them.

The chain links TRBV2 to TRBJ1-4; 10 bases are a match to TRBD1. The V gene end was trimmed by 10 bases and the J gene end by 5 bases; junction bases not matched to a gene: 7. Germline V gives CDR1 SNHLY, CDR2 FYNNEI. The CDR3 has 14 amino acids. CDR3 sequence: CANSPGQGNEKLFF. CDR3 DNA: TGTGCCAACTCCCCGGGACAGGGGAATGAAAAACTGTTTTTT.

This chain joins TRBV11-2 and TRBJ2-1; D gene uncertain. CDR3 length: 13 residues. CDR1 and CDR2 from the germline V gene are SGHAT and FQNNGV. Trimming removed 4 bases at V and 6 bases at J, with 10 bases between. The CDR3 here is CASSSALGNEQFF. CDR3 nucleotides: TGTGCCAGCAGCTCCGCTCTAGGCAATGAGCAGTTCTTC.

The rearrangement joins TRBV28 to TRBJ2-3, with TRBD2 identical over 7 bases. The CDR3 is 15 residues long. The germline V gene encodes CDR1 MDHEN and CDR2 SYDVKM. V lost 2 bases and J lost 2; bases outside the gene matches: 4. CDR3 loop: CASSLMGLYTDTQYF. DNA for the CDR3: TGTGCCAGCAGTTTAATGGGACTATACACAGATACGCAGTATTTT.

This chain connects TRBV7-9 to TRBJ2-1; TRBD2 aligns across 8 bases. CDR3 size: 16 residues. Looked up from germline, CDR1 is SEHNR and CDR2 is FQNEAQ (reference sequence). The junction had 8 bases not matched to a gene; V was cut back by 5 bases and J by 2 bases. CDR3 sequence (DNA): TGTGCCAGCAGCATGCCAGCGGGGGTCGCCTACAATGAGCAGTTCTTC. It encodes CASSMPAGVAYNEQFF. The entire variable domain, with the rest obtained from reference TRBV7-9 and TRBJ2-1, is as follows: DTGVSQNPRHKITKRGQNVTFRCDPISEHNRLYWYRQTLGQGPEFLTYFQNEAQLEKSRLLSDRFSAERPKGSFSTLEIQRTEQGDSAMYLCASSMPAGVAYNEQFFGPGTRLTVL.

CDR3 coding DNA: TGTGCCAGCAGCTCTTTGGGGGGGCGCGAAGGCTATGGCTACACCTTC. Translated, it gives CASSSLGGREGYGYTF. The rearrangement uses TRBV5-5 and TRBJ1-2, with a possible D match to TRBD1 (6 bases). The germline V gene has CDR1 SGHKS and CDR2 YYEKEE (reference sequence). The ends were cut back, 3 bases at V and 4 bases at J, with 19 bases in the middle. This CDR3 spans 16 amino acids.

The chain recombines TRBV5-6 with TRBJ1-5, with a weak D call TRBD1 (5 bases). In germline, CDR1 is SGHDT, CDR2 YYEEEE. Trimming removed 3 bases at V and 2 bases at J, with 9 bases between. This CDR3 is 14 amino acids long. The CDR3 coding sequence is TGTGCCAGCAGCTCGGGGACTGGCAATCAGCCCCAGCATTTT. It specifies CASSSGTGNQPQHF.

The chain has TRBV13 and TRBJ1-2; D unclear. Between the trimmed V and J ends, which lost 3 bases and 5 bases, there was a span of 10 bases. Germline V gene lookup returns CDR1 PRHDT and CDR2 FYEKMQ (reference sequence). CDR3 length: 13 amino acids. In nucleotides, the CDR3 is TGTGCCAGCAGCTTGTCCACGGTTTATGGCTACACCTTC. Translated: CASSLSTVYGYTF.

CDR3 sequence: CASSQAPGGNTGELFF. In DNA, the CDR3 is TGCGCCAGCAGCCAAGCCCCCGGGGGGAACACCGGGGAGCTGTTTTTT. This sequence joins TRBV4-1 and TRBJ2-2; TRBD2 might be the D (6 bases). The germline V gene encodes CDR1 MGHRA and CDR2 YSYEKL. Trimming left V 1 base short and J 1 base short, with 10 bases between. The CDR3 totals 16 residues.